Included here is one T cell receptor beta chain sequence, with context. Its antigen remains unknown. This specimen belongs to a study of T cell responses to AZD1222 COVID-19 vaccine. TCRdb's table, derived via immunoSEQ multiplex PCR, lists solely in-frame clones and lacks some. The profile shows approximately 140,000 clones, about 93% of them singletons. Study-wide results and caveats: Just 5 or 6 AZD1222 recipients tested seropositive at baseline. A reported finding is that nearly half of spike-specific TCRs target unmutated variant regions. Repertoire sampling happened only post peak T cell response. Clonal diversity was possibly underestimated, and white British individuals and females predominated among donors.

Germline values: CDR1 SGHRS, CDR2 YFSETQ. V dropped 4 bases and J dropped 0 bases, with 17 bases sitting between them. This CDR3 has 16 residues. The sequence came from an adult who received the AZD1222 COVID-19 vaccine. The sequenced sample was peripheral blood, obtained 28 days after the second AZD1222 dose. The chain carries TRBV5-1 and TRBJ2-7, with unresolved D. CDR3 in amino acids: CASSPKGRASSYEQYF. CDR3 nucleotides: TGCGCCAGCAGCCCTAAAGGACGGGCTAGCTCCTACGAGCAGTACTTC.